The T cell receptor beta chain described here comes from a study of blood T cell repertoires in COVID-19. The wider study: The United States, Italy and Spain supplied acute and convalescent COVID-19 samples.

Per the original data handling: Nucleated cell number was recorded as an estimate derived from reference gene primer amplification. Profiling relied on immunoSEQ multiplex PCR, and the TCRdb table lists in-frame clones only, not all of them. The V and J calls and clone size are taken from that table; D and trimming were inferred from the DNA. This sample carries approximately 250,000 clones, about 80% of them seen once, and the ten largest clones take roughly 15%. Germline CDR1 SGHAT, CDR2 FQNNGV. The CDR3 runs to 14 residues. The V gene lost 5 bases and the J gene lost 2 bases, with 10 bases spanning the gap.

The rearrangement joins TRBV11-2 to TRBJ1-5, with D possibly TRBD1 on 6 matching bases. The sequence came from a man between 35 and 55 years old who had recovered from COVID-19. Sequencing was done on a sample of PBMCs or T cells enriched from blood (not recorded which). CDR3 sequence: CASSPAGGNQPQHF. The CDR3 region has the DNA TGTGCCAGCAGCCCCGCAGGGGGCAATCAGCCCCAGCATTTT.